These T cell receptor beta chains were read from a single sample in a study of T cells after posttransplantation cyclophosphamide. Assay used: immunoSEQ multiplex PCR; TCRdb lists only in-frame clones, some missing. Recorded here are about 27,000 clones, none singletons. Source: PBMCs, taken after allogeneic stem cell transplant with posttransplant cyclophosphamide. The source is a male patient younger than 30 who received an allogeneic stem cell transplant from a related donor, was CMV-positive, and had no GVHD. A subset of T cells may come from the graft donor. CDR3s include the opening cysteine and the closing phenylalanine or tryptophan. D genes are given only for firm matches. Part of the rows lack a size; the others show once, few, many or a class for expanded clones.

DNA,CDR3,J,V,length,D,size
TGTGCCGGGGGGGCATCCTTGAGCTCTGGAAACACCATATATTTT,CAGGASLSSGNTIYF,TRBJ1-3,TRBV7-9,15,.,many
TGTGCCAGCAGCGCACCCAGTGAATTTAAGTCCTATGGCTACACCTTC,CASSAPSEFKSYGYTF,TRBJ1-2,TRBV21-1,16,.,many
TGTGCCAGCAGTTTCACGACTAGCGGGAATAACGAGCAGTACTTC,CASSFTTSGNNEQYF,TRBJ2-7,TRBV27,15,TRBD2,few
TGTGCCAGCAGTGGACAGACCCAAGAGACCCAGTACTTC,CASSGQTQETQYF,TRBJ2-5,TRBV5-4,13,.,many
TGTGCCAGCAGTTTATCAGGGAAGGGCTACGAGCAGTACTTC,CASSLSGKGYEQYF,TRBJ2-7,TRBV28,14,.,many
TGTGCCAGCTTCCTAGGGGGGGCTGGTGGCTACACCTTC,CASFLGGAGGYTF,TRBJ1-2,TRBV2,13,.,many
TGTGCCAGTGGTGGTACTGCAACTAATGAAAAACTGTTTTTT,CASGGTATNEKLFF,TRBJ1-4,TRBV19,14,.,many
TGTGCCAGCGGAGCGGGAGGCGGGGACGAGCAGTACTTC,CASGAGGGDEQYF,TRBJ2-7,TRBV28,13,TRBD2,many
TGTGCCAGCAGCCAAGTGACTAGCGGGAGTACGACCTACGAGCAGTACTTC,CASSQVTSGSTTYEQYF,TRBJ2-7,TRBV4-2,17,TRBD2,many
TGTGCCAGAAGCAGGGGGCTAGCGGGTCACGACGAGCAGTACTTC,CARSRGLAGHDEQYF,TRBJ2-7,TRBV5-3,15,.,.
TGCGCCAGCAGCTTGGGGCCCAGGGGGATGGTTTCTGGAAACACCATATATTTT,CASSLGPRGMVSGNTIYF,TRBJ1-3,TRBV5-1,18,TRBD1,many
TGCGCCAGCAGCCGCGGACTAGCGGGAGGCTACGAGCAGTACTTC,CASSRGLAGGYEQYF,TRBJ2-7,TRBV10-2,15,TRBD2,many
TGTGCCTGGAAAGGGACATATTGGCACTATGGCTACACCTTC,CAWKGTYWHYGYTF,TRBJ1-2,TRBV30,14,.,many
TGTGCCAGCAGCAAAGCGCTCAGGGGGAATGAGCAGTTCTTC,CASSKALRGNEQFF,TRBJ2-1,TRBV21-1,14,.,many
TGTGCCTGGACCCCCGACAGGACGGGTGAGCAGTTCTTC,CAWTPDRTGEQFF,TRBJ2-1,TRBV30,13,.,.
TGTGCCAGCAGCTTAGGAGGATTGGCGGGAACATACAATGAGCAGTTCTTC,CASSLGGLAGTYNEQFF,TRBJ2-1,TRBV7-9,17,.,many
TGCGCCAGCAGTGACACGGGGGGGCCCCAGCATTTT,CASSDTGGPQHF,TRBJ1-5,TRBV10-2,12,.,many
TGTGCCAGCAGCCAAGATTTGAGCTCCTACGAGCAGTACTTC,CASSQDLSSYEQYF,TRBJ2-7,TRBV14,14,.,many
TGTGCCAGCAGCTTAGATGGGCTCCGGGACTACGCAGATACGCAGTATTTT,CASSLDGLRDYADTQYF,TRBJ2-3,TRBV11-2,17,TRBD2,many
TGCAGCGTTGAACTAGAGAATGAGCAGTTCTTC,CSVELENEQFF,TRBJ2-1,TRBV29-1,11,.,many
TGTGCCAGCAGCCTGGACAGGGTTATCGACGAGCAGTACTTC,CASSLDRVIDEQYF,TRBJ2-7,TRBV7-9,14,TRBD1,many
TGTGCCAGCAGTTTGCGGGACAATCAGCCCCAGCATTTT,CASSLRDNQPQHF,TRBJ1-5,TRBV6-5,13,.,many
TGTGCCAGCAGTTTTGACAGGTTTTCCTACGAGCAGTACTTC,CASSFDRFSYEQYF,TRBJ2-7,TRBV28,14,.,.
TGTGCCATCAGTCCGGGTGGGACCCAGTACTTC,CAISPGGTQYF,TRBJ2-5,TRBV10-3,11,.,many
TGTGCCAGCGGCGGCGTAGGACAGTCAGCACTGAACACCATATATTTT,CASGGVGQSALNTIYF,TRBJ1-3,TRBV19,16,.,many
TGTGCCAGTAGTATATGGCTAGGCGGGACCGGGGAGCTGTTTTTT,CASSIWLGGTGELFF,TRBJ2-2,TRBV19,15,.,many
TGTGCCAGCAGCAGACAGGGCTACGAGCAGTACTTC,CASSRQGYEQYF,TRBJ2-7,TRBV2,12,TRBD1,many
TGTGCCAGCAGCCCGCAGGGGGTCGGCACTGAAGCTTTCTTT,CASSPQGVGTEAFF,TRBJ1-1,TRBV7-9,14,TRBD1,many
TGTGCCAGCAGCGCGCCGGGACTAGCGGGGGGTGGGACCGGGGAGCTGTTTTTT,CASSAPGLAGGGTGELFF,TRBJ2-2,TRBV9,18,TRBD2,many
TGTGCCAGTAGTACCTGGGACAGCCTCGCCTCTGGGGCCAACGTCCTGACTTTC,CASSTWDSLASGANVLTF,TRBJ2-6,TRBV19,18,TRBD1,.
TGTGCCAGCAGCTTAGTGCGTACTAGCGGGAGTTCCCCACACAATGAGCAGTTCTTC,CASSLVRTSGSSPHNEQFF,TRBJ2-1,TRBV7-8,19,TRBD2,many
TGTGCCAGCAGTCACCCGGACAGGCTTAATGAAAAACTGTTTTTT,CASSHPDRLNEKLFF,TRBJ1-4,TRBV6-6,15,TRBD1,many
TGTGCCAGCAGCTTTTCTAGCGGGAGTTTGGAGACCCAGTACTTC,CASSFSSGSLETQYF,TRBJ2-5,TRBV7-8,15,TRBD2,few
TGCAGCGTTGAAGTACTTTACAATGAGCAGTTCTTC,CSVEVLYNEQFF,TRBJ2-1,TRBV29-1,12,.,many
TGTGCCAGCAGCCTAAACGCAAAGGGGGACATTCAGTACTTC,CASSLNAKGDIQYF,TRBJ2-4,TRBV7-3,14,.,many
TGTGCCAGCAGCTTAAGACAGGGTAGAACCGGGGAGCTGTTTTTT,CASSLRQGRTGELFF,TRBJ2-2,TRBV11-2,15,TRBD1,many
TGTGCCAGCAGTTTGGGATTTCCCGGGACAGGGTCCGACACTGAAGCTTTCTTT,CASSLGFPGTGSDTEAFF,TRBJ1-1,TRBV28,18,TRBD1,many
TGTGCCAGCTCACCACCTGGGAAGGGGGACACTGAAGCTTTCTTT,CASSPPGKGDTEAFF,TRBJ1-1,TRBV18,15,.,many
TGTGCCAGCAGCTTGGGACAGCAAACTGAAGCTTTCTTT,CASSLGQQTEAFF,TRBJ1-1,TRBV7-9,13,TRBD1,many
TGTGCCAGCTCAACAGAAGGACTGATGAACACTGAAGCTTTCTTT,CASSTEGLMNTEAFF,TRBJ1-1,TRBV18,15,.,few
TGTGCCAGCAGCCAAAGACAGGTAGTCTCCTACAATGAGCAGTTCTTC,CASSQRQVVSYNEQFF,TRBJ2-1,TRBV7-9,16,.,many
TGTGCCTGGAGTGTGGGGACAGGGGGCTTCGAGCCCCAGCATTTT,CAWSVGTGGFEPQHF,TRBJ1-5,TRBV30,15,TRBD1,many
TGTGCCAGTAGTATAGCCCGAAGAAGAACGGGGTCCTACGAGCAGTACTTC,CASSIARRRTGSYEQYF,TRBJ2-7,TRBV19,17,.,many
TGTGCCATCAGTGAAAACAGCTACGAGCAGTACTTC,CAISENSYEQYF,TRBJ2-7,TRBV10-3,12,.,many
TGCGCCAGCAGCCCTAATGGGGAGGATGAGCAGTTCTTC,CASSPNGEDEQFF,TRBJ2-1,TRBV5-1,13,.,many